Each of the 29 T cell receptor beta chains below was sequenced from the same sample in a study of CD8 T cells in ankylosing spondylitis. TCRdb reprocessed the 5' RACE reads via MiXCR and lists one record per CDR3 protein. The table records about 130,000 distinct CDR3 sequences, roughly 8.8% of them present only once. The material sequenced was blood, either unsorted or a sorted T cell fraction (not recorded which). The source is a male donor with ankylosing spondylitis or in good health (not recorded which).

This clonotype was recorded at least ten times. This chain links TRBV5-1 with TRBJ1-2; 10 bases align to TRBD1. This CDR3 contains 13 residues. V dropped 0 bases and J dropped 7; count of bases not matched to a gene: 0. CDR1 and CDR2 (germline): SGHRS, YFSETQ. The CDR3 loop reads CASSLGQGAGYTF. CDR3 bases: TGCGCCAGCAGCTTGGGACAGGGGGCTGGCTACACCTTC.

The chain recombines TRBV4-1 with TRBJ2-1; TRBD2 matches 8 bases. CDR1 is MGHRA, CDR2 YSYEKL, per germline. The CDR3 totals 18 residues. Unmatched junction bases numbered 7, after V lost 0 bases and J lost 0 bases. CDR3 amino acids: CASSQDPLSGSSYNEQFF. CDR3 DNA sequence: TGCGCCAGCAGCCAAGATCCCCTAAGCGGGAGCTCCTACAATGAGCAGTTCTTC.

This clonotype was seen many times. The chain has TRBV3-1 and TRBJ2-1; D is tentatively TRBD1 or TRBD2 (6 bases each). Germline loops: CDR1 LGHDT, CDR2 YNNKEL (reference sequence). The CDR3 totals 14 residues. The V end was cut by 4 bases, the J end by 4 bases, with 11 bases between. The CDR3 is CASSRGAGYNEQFF. Here the CDR3 DNA reads TGTGCCAGCAGCCGGGGGGCGGGGTACAATGAGCAGTTCTTC.

This clonotype was seen ten or more times. The chain recombines TRBV20-1 with TRBJ2-7, with D possibly being TRBD2 (6 bases). This CDR3 comprises 13 residues. The V end lost 6 bases, the J end lost 6 bases, and 18 bases lay between the germline ends. CDR1 and CDR2 (germline): DFQATT, SNEGSKA (reference sequence). The CDR3 spells CSALPGGPGEQYF. The CDR3 DNA follows: TGCAGTGCGCTCCCCGGGGGACCGGGCGAGCAGTACTTC.

With respect to this clonotype: Being one base from a much bigger clone, this may be a read error. V and J are TRBV28 and TRBJ2-7; possibly TRBD1 for D (6 bases). Germline V gene lookup returns CDR1 MDHEN and CDR2 SYDVKM. This CDR3 has 14 amino acids. CDR3 bases: TGTGCCAGCAGTTTATCCATGGACAGATACGACCAGTACTTC. Translated, it gives CASSLSMDRYDQYF.

There are many counts of this clonotype. The rearrangement joins TRBV11-2 to TRBJ2-1, with D possibly being TRBD1 or TRBD2 (5 bases each). The CDR3 contains 15 residues. V gave up 5 bases and J gave up 1 base, with 12 bases separating them. The germline CDR1 and CDR2 sequences are SGHAT and FQNNGV. This chain's CDR3 is CASSPGASSYNEQFF. The CDR3 DNA follows: TGTGCCAGCAGCCCCGGGGCTTCTTCCTACAATGAGCAGTTCTTC. Full variable domain (rest looked up from reference TRBV11-2 and TRBJ2-1): EAGVAQSPRYKIIEKRQSVAFWCNPISGHATLYWYQQILGQGPKLLIQFQNNGVVDDSQLPKDRFSAERLKGVDSTLKIQPAKLEDSAVYLCASSPGASSYNEQFFGPGTRLTVL.

This clonotype was counted ten times or more. The J gene is TRBJ1-1, the V gene TRBV20-1; D unclear. There are 14 residues in the CDR3. CDR1 is DFQATT, CDR2 SNEGSKA, per germline (reference sequence). Trimming took off 5 bases at V and 2 bases at J, with 15 bases between the two ends. CDR3 bases: TGCAGTGCTCTCACCCCTCAGGCAAACACTGAAGCTTTCTTT. It is translated as CSALTPQANTEAFF.

Only one count was recorded for this clonotype. Being one base from a much bigger clone, this may be a read error. The V call is TRBV7-2, the J call TRBJ2-1; weak D call: TRBD2 (5 bases). Trimming shortened V by 5 bases and J by 6 bases, and 20 bases separated the two germline ends. The CDR3 totals 16 residues. Germline V lookup: CDR1 SGHTA, CDR2 FQGNSA. CDR3 in amino acids: CASSIWSRRDTNEQFF. The DNA for the CDR3 is TGTGCCAGCAGCATATGGTCTAGACGGGATACCAATGAGCAGTTCTTC.

This clonotype was recorded at least ten times. The chain recombines TRBV27 with TRBJ1-6, with D hard to call. CDR3 size: 12 residues. Germline CDR1 reads MNHEY; CDR2 reads SMNVEV (reference sequence). The V end lost 5 bases, the J end lost 7 bases, and 6 bases lay between the germline ends. Here the CDR3 reads CASSPWNSPLHF. CDR3 DNA sequence: TGTGCCAGCAGTCCATGGAATTCACCCCTCCACTTT.

This clonotype was counted ten times or more. This chain joins TRBV19 and TRBJ2-3; the D call may be TRBD1 or TRBD2 (5 bases each). This CDR3 contains 15 residues. V was trimmed by 8 bases and J by 4 bases, leaving 19 bases between them. Per germline, CDR1 LNHDA and CDR2 SQIVND (reference sequence). DNA of the CDR3: TGTGCCAGTCGCCTTCAGGGACCGCAGTCAGATACGCAGTATTTT. Translation: CASRLQGPQSDTQYF.

The chain carries TRBV6-5 and TRBJ2-3; D unresolved. Germline assignment: CDR1 MNHEY and CDR2 SVGAGI. V gave up 0 bases and J gave up 2 bases, with 6 bases separating them. This CDR3 comprises 14 residues. Written as DNA, the CDR3 is TGTGCCAGCAGTTACTCGGTGAACACAGATACGCAGTATTTT. This gives the protein CASSYSVNTDTQYF.

This clonotype was observed at least ten times. The chain uses TRBV29-1 and TRBJ2-1; TRBD2 matches at 13 bases. The V gene end was trimmed by 7 bases and the J gene end by 7 bases; junction bases not matched to a gene: 7. CDR1 and CDR2 from the germline V gene are SQVTM and ANQGSEA. There are 14 residues in the CDR3. The CDR3 nucleotides read TGCAGCGGGCGACTAGCGGGAGGTCGGAATGAGCAGTTCTTC. Protein: CSGRLAGGRNEQFF.

This clonotype showed up many times. The rearrangement joins TRBV11-2 to TRBJ2-6; unclear D gene. Germline V gives CDR1 SGHAT, CDR2 FQNNGV. The CDR3 contains 19 residues. V lost 5 bases and J lost 4, with 24 bases in between. The CDR3 nucleotides read TGTGCCAGCAGCGAAAAGACGGCCGCCTATTCCTCCGGGGCCAACGTCCTGACTTTC. Protein: CASSEKTAAYSSGANVLTF.

There are many counts of this clonotype. V and J are TRBV27 and TRBJ2-7; TRBD1 matches at 7 bases. Unmatched junction bases numbered 8, after V lost 6 bases and J lost 3 bases. The CDR3 is 14 amino acids. Germline CDR1 and CDR2: MNHEY and SMNVEV (reference sequence). CDR3 coding DNA: TGTGCCAGCAGCTCCACAGGGGTCGGCTACGAGCAGTACTTC. It is translated as CASSSTGVGYEQYF.

The CDR3 sequence: CASSQTTPSYEQYF. CDR3 nucleotides: TGTGCCAGCAGCCAGACGACTCCTTCCTACGAGCAGTACTTC. The rearrangement links TRBV3-1 to TRBJ2-7; no firm D call. This CDR3 has 14 amino acids. CDR1 and CDR2 (germline): LGHDT, YNNKEL (reference sequence). The germline V and J ends were trimmed by 3 bases and 1 base, with 10 bases remaining between them.

This clonotype showed up just a few times. The chain joins TRBV7-9 to TRBJ1-2; weak D call: TRBD1 (5 bases). Looked up from germline, CDR1 is SEHNR and CDR2 is FQNEAQ (reference sequence). This CDR3 is built from 14 residues. V shed 5 bases and J shed 1 base, with 11 bases lying between them. The CDR3 bases are TGTGCCAGCAGCAGATCGGGGGATAACTATGGCTACACCTTC. This sequence encodes CASSRSGDNYGYTF.

This clonotype was recorded at least ten times. The chain employs TRBV2 and TRBJ1-5; no clear D. The length of the CDR3 is 14 residues. Germline V gene sequence: CDR1 SNHLY, CDR2 FYNNEI. Trimming removed 3 bases at V and 4 bases at J, with 10 bases between. The CDR3 sequence is CASSEYTRNQPQHF. CDR3 sequence (DNA): TGTGCCAGCAGTGAGTACACACGTAATCAGCCCCAGCATTTT.

This clonotype was seen at least ten times. The V and J genes are TRBV24-1 and TRBJ2-2, with 13 nucleotides matching TRBD2. This CDR3 has 18 amino acids. V was clipped by 4 bases and J by 5 bases; unmatched bases: 9. The germline V gene has CDR1 KGHDR and CDR2 SFDVKD. The CDR3 reads CATSDLRTSGSKTGELFF. In DNA form, the CDR3 reads TGTGCCACCAGTGACCTTCGGACTAGCGGGAGTAAAACCGGGGAGCTGTTTTTT.

This clonotype was recorded at least ten times. J is TRBJ2-2 and V is TRBV4-3; 7 bases are a match to TRBD1. The germline CDR1 and CDR2 sequences are LGHNA and YSLEER. J lost 5 bases, V lost 2 bases, and 8 bases had no gene match. This CDR3 comprises 16 residues. The CDR3 here is CASSQLQGVGTGELFF. The CDR3 DNA reads TGCGCCAGCAGCCAACTTCAGGGGGTCGGGACCGGGGAGCTGTTTTTT.

Ten or more counts support this clonotype. The chain carries TRBV20-1 and TRBJ1-2, with D hard to call. The length of the CDR3 is 12 residues. V was pared by 6 bases and J by 4 bases, with 12 bases between. Looked up from germline, CDR1 is DFQATT and CDR2 is SNEGSKA (reference sequence). CDR3 amino acids: CSAWRSGYGYTF. CDR3 bases: TGCAGTGCCTGGCGGTCAGGCTATGGCTACACCTTC.

The table lists this clonotype with many counts. The chain is built from TRBV7-2 and TRBJ2-7; D possibly corresponds to TRBD2 (6 bases). The CDR3 totals 14 residues. Looked up from germline, CDR1 is SGHTA and CDR2 is FQGNSA. Deletions cut 4 bases from V and 3 bases from J, with 13 bases between. The DNA for the CDR3 is TGTGCCAGCAGCTCCGGAGGGCTTGGCTACGAGCAGTACTTC. This gives the protein CASSSGGLGYEQYF.

J is TRBJ2-5 and V is TRBV24-1; 9 positions match TRBD2. The CDR3 consists of 15 residues. Unmatched junction bases numbered 4, after V lost 5 bases and J lost 1 base. Germline V lookup: CDR1 KGHDR, CDR2 SFDVKD. The CDR3 loop is CATSAPTSGQETQYF. The CDR3 DNA reads TGTGCCACCAGTGCTCCGACTAGCGGCCAAGAGACCCAGTACTTC.

This clonotype was recorded many times. The genes are TRBV28 and TRBJ2-2; a weak D match, TRBD2 (6 bases). The CDR3 extends over 19 amino acids. Trimming left V 3 bases short and J 1 base short, with 21 bases between. Germline V gene data show CDR1 as MDHEN and CDR2 as SYDVKM. CDR3 in amino acids: CASSFSVLGGVMNTGELFF. The CDR3 nucleotides are TGTGCCAGCAGTTTTTCGGTGCTGGGGGGTGTAATGAACACCGGGGAGCTGTTTTTT.

V gene TRBV7-2 combines with J gene TRBJ1-1; no clear D. The CDR3 covers 15 residues. The germline V and J ends were trimmed by 5 bases and 3 bases, with 16 bases remaining between them. CDR1 is SGHTA, CDR2 FQGNSA, per germline. CDR3 protein: CASSPPFGGDTEAFF. CDR3 coding DNA: TGTGCCAGCAGCCCCCCGTTCGGCGGAGACACTGAAGCTTTCTTT.

This clonotype came up many times. J is TRBJ2-1 and V is TRBV5-1, with D tentatively TRBD2 (7 bases). Germline-derived CDR1 and CDR2 are SGHRS and YFSETQ. Trimming removed 6 bases from V and 0 bases from J, with 16 bases in between. CDR3 length: 16 amino acids. CDR3 nucleotide sequence: TGCGCCAGCACCCAAGGGGGGGGGGTCTCCTACAATGAGCAGTTCTTC. This gives the protein CASTQGGGVSYNEQFF.

This clonotype has a count of ten or more. J is TRBJ2-5 and V is TRBV29-1; D may correspond to TRBD1 or TRBD2 (5 bases each). The V end was cut by 5 bases, the J end by 6 bases, with 13 bases between. CDR1 SQVTM and CDR2 ANQGSEA come from the germline V gene. The CDR3 is 12 amino acids. The CDR3 coding sequence is TGCAGCGTTCCGGCAGGGAGAAAGACCCAGTACTTC. Encoded protein: CSVPAGRKTQYF.

This clonotype came up many times. The V and J genes are TRBV7-2 and TRBJ2-4; TRBD1 aligns across 8 bases. Germline-derived CDR1 and CDR2 are SGHTA and FQGNSA. CDR3 size: 16 residues. The V gene end was trimmed by 2 bases and the J gene end by 6 bases; junction bases not matched to a gene: 9. The CDR3 DNA is TGTGCCAGCAGCTTATCAGGGGGCATAGACGGAAACATTCAGTACTTC. It is translated as CASSLSGGIDGNIQYF.

This clonotype was detected many times. The chain carries TRBV7-8 and TRBJ2-1, with a tentative D call TRBD1 (5 bases). The V gene lost 5 bases and the J gene lost 4 bases, with 12 bases spanning the gap. The V gene's germline CDR1 is SGHVS and CDR2 FQNEAQ. CDR3 length: 14 residues. The CDR3 DNA is TGTGCCAGCAGCGCGCAGGGTCAATACAATGAGCAGTTCTTC. This sequence encodes CASSAQGQYNEQFF.

This chain links TRBV5-1 with TRBJ2-7; no definite D call. The CDR3 consists of 15 residues. V shed 0 bases and J shed 3 bases, with 13 bases lying between them. Germline loops: CDR1 SGHRS, CDR2 YFSETQ. The CDR3 protein is CASSLAVTNGYEQYF. The CDR3 nucleotides are TGCGCCAGCAGCTTGGCCGTGACGAACGGCTACGAGCAGTACTTC.